The rows below give T cell receptor beta chains drawn from one sample of a study of Ad26.COV2.S vaccination and SARS-CoV-2 variants. TCRdb's table, derived via immunoSEQ multiplex PCR, lists solely in-frame clones and lacks some. The sample includes just over 350,000 clones, around 92% of them seen just once. The sequencing used peripheral blood, collected after recovery from COVID-19. These receptors were obtained from a human donor who had recovered from COVID-19. CDR3s include the opening cysteine and the closing phenylalanine or tryptophan.

CDR3aa | j_gene | v_gene
CASSQDQGNSPLHF | TRBJ1-6 | TRBV4-1
CATSSQAGTGNTIYF | TRBJ1-3 | TRBV15
CASSLWAGRGVGELFF | TRBJ2-2 | TRBV11-2
CASSFFGQGDEQYF | TRBJ2-7 | TRBV5-6
CASSADRGINYGYTF | TRBJ1-2 | TRBV6-5
CASSSGPSSYNEQFF | TRBJ2-1 | TRBV11-3
CASSIWDSNYEQYF | TRBJ2-7 | TRBV5-5
CASSSLISGVDEAFF | TRBJ1-1 | TRBV5-1
CASSQGSLSSEQYF | TRBJ2-7 | TRBV9
CASSQGRPNTGELFF | TRBJ2-2 | TRBV3-1/TRBV3-2
CASSSWTGLRGYTF | TRBJ1-2 | TRBV3-1/TRBV3-2
CATSDSVEAWNTGELFF | TRBJ2-2 | TRBV24-1
CASSASEGGAVETQYF | TRBJ2-5 | TRBV7-9
CASSPQDRFTYEQYF | TRBJ2-7 | TRBV11-1
CASSALGGLNNEQFF | TRBJ2-1 | TRBV6-2/TRBV6-3
CSASLRGRGHGYTF | TRBJ1-2 | TRBV20-1
CASSLGQGSHEQYF | TRBJ2-7 | TRBV7-9
CASTLSRARGTEAFF | TRBJ1-1 | TRBV21-1
CASSQDVRGAGNTIYF | TRBJ1-3 | TRBV3-1/TRBV3-2
CASNIRLGDTQYF | TRBJ2-3 | TRBV10-1
CASSIGGTGAKNIQYF | TRBJ2-4 | TRBV19
CASSLYSAEGEQYF | TRBJ2-7 | TRBV5-1
CATSDESTDTQYF | TRBJ2-3 | TRBV24-1
CASKWDRGGYEQYF | TRBJ2-7 | TRBV2